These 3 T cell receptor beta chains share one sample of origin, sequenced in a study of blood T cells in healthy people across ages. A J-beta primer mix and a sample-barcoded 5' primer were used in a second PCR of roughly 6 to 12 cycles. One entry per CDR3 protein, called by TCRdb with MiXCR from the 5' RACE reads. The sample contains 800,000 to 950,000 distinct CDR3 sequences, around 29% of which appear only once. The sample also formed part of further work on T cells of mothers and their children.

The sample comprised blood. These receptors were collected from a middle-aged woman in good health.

The CDR3: CAWSGFFVNTEAFF. The CDR3 DNA reads as TGTGCCTGGAGTGGATTTTTTGTGAACACTGAAGCTTTCTTT. The chain has TRBV30 and TRBJ1-1; D is unresolved. Germline lookup yields CDR1 GTSNPN and CDR2 SVGIG (reference sequence). CDR3 length: 14 residues. V was pared by 1 base and J by 0 bases, with 9 bases between.

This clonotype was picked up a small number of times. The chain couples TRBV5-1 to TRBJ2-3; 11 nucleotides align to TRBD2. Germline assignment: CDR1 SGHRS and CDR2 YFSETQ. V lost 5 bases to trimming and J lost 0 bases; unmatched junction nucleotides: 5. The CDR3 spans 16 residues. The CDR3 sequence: CASSSGTSGSTDTQYF. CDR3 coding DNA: TGCGCCAGCAGTTCTGGGACTAGCGGTAGCACAGATACGCAGTATTTT.

CDR3: CASSVDSLTGELFF. The CDR3 region has the DNA TGTGCCAGCAGTGTTGATAGCCTCACCGGGGAGCTGTTTTTT. The chain has TRBV25-1 and TRBJ2-2, with D uncertain. The CDR3 covers 14 residues. V gave up 4 bases and J gave up 4 bases, with 10 bases separating them. CDR1 is MGHDK and CDR2 is SYGVNS in the germline V gene.